The 9 T cell receptor beta chains below all came from one sample that was sequenced in a study of shared clonotypes between healthy human individuals. The protocol was immunoSEQ multiplex PCR, while the TCRdb copy is restricted to in-frame clones and leaves out a portion. The data contain 2 million to 2.5 million clones, approximately 94% of them singletons. Input material: naive CD4+ T cells sorted from blood. Documented subset: CD45RA+ positively selected. The origin of the receptors is a man between 18 and 35 years old in good health.

The V gene is TRBV5-1, the J gene TRBJ2-4; D unclear. The V and J ends lost 0 bases and 2 bases respectively, with 12 bases between them. The CDR3 loop spans 16 amino acids. Looked up from germline, CDR1 is SGHRS and CDR2 is YFSETQ. CDR3 loop: CASSLAQPGPKNIQYF. The CDR3 DNA reads as TGCGCCAGCAGCTTGGCGCAGCCCGGCCCCAAAAACATTCAGTACTTC.

Notes on this clone: The same CDR3 also results from other DNA sequences found in this sample. The rearrangement uses TRBV5-1 and TRBJ1-1; D might be TRBD1 (5 bases). The CDR3 is made up of 14 amino acids. From germline, CDR1 is SGHRS and CDR2 YFSETQ. Between the trimmed V and J ends, which lost 0 bases and 5 bases, there was a span of 11 bases. CDR3: CASSLGREGTEAFF. CDR3 coding DNA: TGCGCCAGCAGCTTGGGCAGGGAGGGAACTGAAGCTTTCTTT.

The chain employs TRBV7-2 and TRBJ2-2; D not resolved. This CDR3 is 15 amino acids long. V was trimmed by 5 bases and J by 7 bases, leaving 17 bases between them. The V gene's germline CDR1 is SGHTA and CDR2 FQGNSA. For the CDR3, the DNA is TGTGCCAGCAGCCCCGGACGAATGATGAGCGGGGAGCTGTTTTTT. Translated: CASSPGRMMSGELFF. Filled out from reference TRBV7-2 and TRBJ2-2, the complete variable domain reads GAGVSQSPSNKVTEKGKDVELRCDPISGHTALYWYRQSLGQGLEFLIYFQGNSAPDKSGLPSDRFSAERTGGSVSTLTIQRTQQEDSAVYLCASSPGRMMSGELFFGEGSRLTVL.

V and J are TRBV5-1 and TRBJ2-2; maybe TRBD2 (5 bases). The CDR3 sequence is 15 residues long. CDR1 and CDR2 from the germline V gene are SGHRS and YFSETQ. The V end lost 4 bases, the J end lost 4 bases, and 14 bases lay between the germline ends. The chain's CDR3 is CASSETSGGTGELFF. The CDR3, as DNA: TGCGCCAGCAGCGAGACCAGCGGAGGCACCGGGGAGCTGTTTTTT.

This chain uses TRBV6-5 with TRBJ2-3; D might be TRBD2 (6 bases). The CDR3 is 15 residues long. Trimming pared 3 bases from V and 3 bases from J, leaving 13 bases between. Per the germline V gene, CDR1 is MNHEY and CDR2 is SVGAGI. CDR3 in DNA: TGTGCCAGCAGTTATGGGGCTAGCGTAACAGATACGCAGTATTTT. It yields the protein CASSYGASVTDTQYF.

V and J are TRBV10-1 and TRBJ2-5; D not resolved. CDR1 and CDR2 (germline): WNHNN, SYGVQD (reference sequence). Deletions cut 6 bases from V and 0 bases from J, with 8 bases between. The CDR3 loop spans 13 amino acids. DNA for the CDR3: TGCGCCAGCAGACATGACAACCAAGAGACCCAGTACTTC. It codes for CASRHDNQETQYF.

The chain employs TRBV7-8 and TRBJ2-7, with 8 bases matching TRBD1. Germline-derived CDR1 and CDR2 are SGHVS and FQNEAQ. V shed 0 bases and J 0 bases; nucleotides not matched to a gene: 7. CDR3 length: 17 amino acids. CDR3 region: CASSLALMTGDSYEQYF. CDR3 nucleotides: TGTGCCAGCAGCTTAGCGCTCATGACAGGGGACTCCTACGAGCAGTACTTC.

CDR3 protein: CASSGPGSNSPLHF. Written as DNA, the CDR3 is TGTGCCAGCAGTGGACCGGGGTCTAATTCACCCCTCCACTTT. The rearrangement uses TRBV28 and TRBJ1-6; D is unclear. There are 14 residues in the CDR3. CDR1 and CDR2 from the germline V gene are MDHEN and SYDVKM. Trimming removed 5 bases at V and 6 bases at J, with 11 bases between.

A single count supports this clone. Other DNA variants within this sample encode the same CDR3. The genes are TRBV6-5 and TRBJ2-2; D ambiguous. CDR1 and CDR2 (germline): MNHEY, SVGAGI. The length of the CDR3 is 13 residues. The V gene lost 5 bases and the J gene lost 2 bases, with 6 bases spanning the gap. The CDR3 nucleotides read TGTGCCAGCAGTAGGAAAAACACCGGGGAGCTGTTTTTT. It encodes CASSRKNTGELFF.